The T cell receptor beta chain under discussion was sequenced for a study of CDR3 diversity in severe acne. TCRdb re-called the PCR reads with MiXCR, one entry per CDR3 protein. Of fewer than 90,000 distinct CDR3 sequences listed, 51% are singletons. With V trimmed by 9 bases and J by 3 bases, 7 bases remained unmatched. CDR1 is LNHDA, CDR2 SQIVND, per germline (reference sequence). This CDR3 region has 15 residues. This sequence was found in a male donor in good health, without acne. The J gene is TRBJ2-1, the V gene TRBV19; 11 nucleotides agree with TRBD2. The sequenced sample consisted of blood. CDR3 DNA: TGTGCCAGCAGACTGACTAGCGGGGTCTACAATGAGCAGTTCTTC. Translation: CASRLTSGVYNEQFF.